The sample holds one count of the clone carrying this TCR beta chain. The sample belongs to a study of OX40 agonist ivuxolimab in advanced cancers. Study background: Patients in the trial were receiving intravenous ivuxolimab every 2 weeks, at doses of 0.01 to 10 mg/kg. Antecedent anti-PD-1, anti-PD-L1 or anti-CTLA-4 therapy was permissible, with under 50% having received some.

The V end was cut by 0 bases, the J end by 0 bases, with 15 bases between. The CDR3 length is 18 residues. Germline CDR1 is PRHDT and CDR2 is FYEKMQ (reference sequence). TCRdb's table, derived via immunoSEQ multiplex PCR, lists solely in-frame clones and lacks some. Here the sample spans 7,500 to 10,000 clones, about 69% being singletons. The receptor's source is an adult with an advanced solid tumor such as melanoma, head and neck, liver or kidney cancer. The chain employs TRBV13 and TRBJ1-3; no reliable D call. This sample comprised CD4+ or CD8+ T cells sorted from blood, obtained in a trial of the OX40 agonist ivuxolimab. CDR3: CASSLGANRGFSGNTIYF. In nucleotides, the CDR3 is TGTGCCAGCAGCTTAGGCGCCAACAGAGGGTTCTCTGGAAACACCATATATTTT.